What follows describes a single T cell receptor beta chain. Its target is not known. The entry originates in a study of identical twins. Study-wide findings and caveats: Out-of-frame alpha sequences shared by twins showed excess low generation probability.

TCRdb reanalysed the 5' RACE reads using MiXCR and keeps one entry per CDR3 protein. The sample lists approximately 1.8 million distinct CDR3 sequences, roughly a third occurring once. The sequencing sample was made of cord blood. The source is a newborn girl in good health.

In DNA, the CDR3 is TGTGCCAGCAGCCCGGCCGGGGGGGGCGGAGATACGCAGTATTTT. Translation gives CASSPAGGGGDTQYF. V is TRBV13 and J is TRBJ2-3, with 8 bases lining up with TRBD2. Per germline, CDR1 PRHDT and CDR2 FYEKMQ (reference sequence). With V trimmed by 5 bases and J by 5 bases, 9 bases remained unmatched. This CDR3 contains 15 residues. The full variable domain, with the rest looked up from reference TRBV13 and TRBJ2-3, is AAGVIQSPRHLIKEKRETATLKCYPIPRHDTVYWYQQGPGQDPQFLISFYEKMQSDKGSIPDRFSAQQFSDYHSELNMSSLELGDSALYFCASSPAGGGGDTQYFGPGTRLTVL.